This TCR beta chain was profiled in a study of blood T cell repertoires in COVID-19. Background on the study: Samples representing acute and convalescent COVID-19 were sourced from the United States, Italy and Spain. T cells, B-cell-depleted T cells, or PBMCs supplied cDNA or gDNA.

Between the trimmed V and J ends, which lost 4 bases and 5 bases, there was a span of 15 bases. Germline V gene lookup returns CDR1 SGHNT and CDR2 YYREEE (reference sequence). The CDR3 covers 14 residues. Authors' methods: The authors estimated nucleated cell counts from reference gene primer amplification. Produced via immunoSEQ multiplex PCR; TCRdb's table is partial and in-frame only. V, J and clone size are those of that table, while D and trimming were read from the DNA. The sample lists approximately 300,000 clones, around four fifths seen once, with around 4% in the top ten. This receptor was obtained from a woman in her forties or fifties with active or convalescent COVID-19. The rearrangement links TRBV5-4 to TRBJ1-1, with D unresolved. Sequences were obtained from peripheral blood. The CDR3 DNA follows: TGTGCCAGCAGCCCCCCGGGTTATACTACTGAAGCTTTCTTT. This translates into CASSPPGYTTEAFF.